The 9 T cell receptor beta chains reported below all come from one sample, sequenced in a study of T cells after posttransplantation cyclophosphamide. A marrow graft followed busulfan-fludarabine conditioning, with cyclophosphamide on days +3 and +4. The data were produced by immunoSEQ multiplex PCR, yet TCRdb's version contains in-frame clones alone and is incomplete. Among roughly 12,000 clones listed, under 2.5% were seen once. Here the sequenced sample was PBMCs, taken after allogeneic stem cell transplant with posttransplant cyclophosphamide. The receptors here all came from a male patient between 25 and 39 years old who received an allogeneic stem cell transplant from a related donor, was CMV-positive, and had no GVHD. The graft donor may have contributed some T cells.

By share of the sample, this clone is hyperexpanded. V is TRBV27 and J is TRBJ1-5; D unclear. The CDR3 is made up of 14 amino acids. Germline V lookup: CDR1 MNHEY, CDR2 SMNVEV (reference sequence). The ends were cut back, 1 base at V and 2 bases at J, with 6 bases in the middle. The CDR3 region is CASSLWQGNQPQHF. In DNA form, the CDR3 reads TGTGCCAGCAGTTTATGGCAGGGCAATCAGCCCCAGCATTTT.

There are a few counts of this clone. V and J are TRBV19 and TRBJ1-3; D uncertain. Per the germline V gene, CDR1 is LNHDA and CDR2 is SQIVND (reference sequence). The ends were cut back, 5 bases at V and 0 bases at J, with 5 bases in the middle. This CDR3 has 13 residues. The CDR3 spells CASSYSSGNTIYF. CDR3 nucleotide sequence: TGTGCCAGTAGTTACAGCTCTGGAAACACCATATATTTT.

By share, this clone ranks as medium-sized. The chain is built from TRBV7-2 and TRBJ2-6, with TRBD1 matching 9 bases. Germline V gene lookup returns CDR1 SGHTA and CDR2 FQGNSA. The ends lost 6 bases at V and 2 bases at J; junction bases unmatched: 5. The length of the CDR3 is 16 residues. The CDR3 DNA reads TGTGCCAGCAGTTCGCGACAGGGGGCTGGGGCCAACGTCCTGACTTTC. Translating it yields CASSSRQGAGANVLTF.

The CDR3 DNA follows: TGTGCCACCAGCAGAGTAATCTTAGCGGGAGCGGGGGAGCAGTACTTC. Protein: CATSRVILAGAGEQYF. The rearrangement uses TRBV15 and TRBJ2-5; the match to TRBD2 covers 9 bases. Germline-derived CDR1 and CDR2 are LNHNV and YYDKDF (reference sequence). The length of the CDR3 is 16 residues. The V gene end was trimmed by 1 base and the J gene end by 11 bases; junction bases not matched to a gene: 14.

As regards this clone: At one end, the junction sequence differs from germline, possibly due to a read error. CDR3 sequence: CAGRLNYDSIGYTF. CDR3 DNA sequence: TGTGCCGGCAGGCTTAATTACGACTCGATAGGCTACACCTTC. This chain connects TRBV5-6 to TRBJ1-2; unclear D gene. This CDR3 contains 14 residues. In germline, CDR1 is SGHDT, CDR2 YYEEEE. Supplemented by reference TRBV5-6 and TRBJ1-2, the full variable domain reads DAGVTQSPTHLIKTRGQQVTLRCSPKSGHDTVSWYQQALGQGPQFIFQYYEEEERQRGNFPDRFSGHQFPNYSSELNVNALLLGDSALYLCAGRLNYDSIGYTFGSGTRLTVV.

CDR3 sequence: CASHAFSGSTEAFF. CDR3 nucleotides: TGTGCCAGCCACGCCTTTTCGGGGTCCACTGAAGCTTTCTTT. The chain joins TRBV5-5 to TRBJ1-1; D remains unclear. V lost 7 bases and J lost 4, with 17 bases in between. The CDR3 has 14 amino acids. From germline, CDR1 is SGHKS and CDR2 YYEKEE (reference sequence).

The rearrangement links TRBV18 to TRBJ1-2; 9 positions agree with TRBD1. Germline assignment: CDR1 KGHSH and CDR2 LQKENI. There are 15 residues in the CDR3. V lost 4 bases, J lost 2 bases, and 5 bases stayed unmatched. Written as DNA, the CDR3 is TGTGCCAGCTCACTGAGGACAGGGGACAACTATGGCTACACCTTC. Protein sequence: CASSLRTGDNYGYTF.

This clone was detected only a few times. The chain carries TRBV2 and TRBJ1-2, with D tentatively TRBD1 (5 bases). This CDR3 spans 16 amino acids. The ends were cut back, 1 base at V and 2 bases at J, with 14 bases in the middle. CDR1 is SNHLY, CDR2 FYNNEI, per germline. CDR3 nucleotides: TGTGCCAGCAGTGAAGATTCCCAGGGTTACAACTATGGCTACACCTTC. It yields the protein CASSEDSQGYNYGYTF.

CDR3 protein: CASSLSGAKNIQYF. The CDR3 DNA is TGTGCCAGCAGCCTCAGCGGGGCCAAAAACATTCAGTACTTC. J is TRBJ2-4 and V is TRBV7-9, with D perhaps matching TRBD2 (6 bases). The CDR3 length is 14 residues. Germline loops: CDR1 SEHNR, CDR2 FQNEAQ (reference sequence). V lost 5 bases and J lost 1, with 9 bases in between.